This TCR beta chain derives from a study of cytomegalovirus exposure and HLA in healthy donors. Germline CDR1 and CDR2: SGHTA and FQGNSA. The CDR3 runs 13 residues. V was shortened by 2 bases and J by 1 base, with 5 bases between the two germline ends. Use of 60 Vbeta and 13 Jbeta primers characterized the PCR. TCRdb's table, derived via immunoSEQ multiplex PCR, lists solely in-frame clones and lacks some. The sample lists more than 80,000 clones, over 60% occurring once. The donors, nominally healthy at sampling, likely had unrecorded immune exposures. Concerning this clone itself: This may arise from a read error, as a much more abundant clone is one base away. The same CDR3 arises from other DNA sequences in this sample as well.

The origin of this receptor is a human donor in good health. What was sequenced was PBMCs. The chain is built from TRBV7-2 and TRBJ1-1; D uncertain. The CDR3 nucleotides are TGTGCCAGCAGCTTATCAGGGAACACTGAAGCTTTCTTT. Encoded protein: CASSLSGNTEAFF.